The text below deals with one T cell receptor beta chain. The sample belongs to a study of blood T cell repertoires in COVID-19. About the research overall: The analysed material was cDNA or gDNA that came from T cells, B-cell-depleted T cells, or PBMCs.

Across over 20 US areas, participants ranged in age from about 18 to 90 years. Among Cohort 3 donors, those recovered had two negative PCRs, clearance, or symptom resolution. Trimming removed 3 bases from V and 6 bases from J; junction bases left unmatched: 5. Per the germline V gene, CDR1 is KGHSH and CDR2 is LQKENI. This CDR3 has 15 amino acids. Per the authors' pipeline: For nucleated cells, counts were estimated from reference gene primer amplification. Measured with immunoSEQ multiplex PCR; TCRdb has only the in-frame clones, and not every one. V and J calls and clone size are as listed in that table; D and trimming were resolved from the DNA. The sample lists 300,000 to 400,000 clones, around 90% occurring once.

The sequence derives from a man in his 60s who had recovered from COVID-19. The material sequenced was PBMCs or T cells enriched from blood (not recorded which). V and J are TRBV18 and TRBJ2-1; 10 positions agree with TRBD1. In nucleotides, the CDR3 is TGTGCCAGCTCACCCTCAGGGACAGGGGCCAATGAGCAGTTCTTC. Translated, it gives CASSPSGTGANEQFF.